The 12 T cell receptor beta chains presented below share a single source sample, sequenced in a study of shared clonotypes between healthy human individuals (dated by TCRdb to about 2020). The library was produced with the immunoSEQ multiplex PCR assay. Drawn from immuneACCESS, this table holds only the in-frame rearrangements with V and J called that TCRdb kept. Clones are partly lost; checked studies trace under half to an unresolved V gene and leave the rest unexplained. The sample table lists roughly 1,500,000 clones, 98% of them with a count of one. The ten largest account for about 0.34% of the sample. The sample was naive CD4+ T cells sorted from blood. The cell subset or site label corresponds to: CD45RA+ positively selected. All receptors derive from a man aged 25 to 45 in good health.

The rearrangement links TRBV5-1 to TRBJ2-3; TRBD2 agrees at 8 bases. The CDR3 extends over 16 amino acids. Trimming removed 0 bases from V and 2 bases from J; junction bases left unmatched: 5. Germline CDR1 reads SGHRS; CDR2 reads YFSETQ. The CDR3 protein is CASSLEVAGYTDTQYF. CDR3 in DNA: TGCGCCAGCAGCTTGGAGGTAGCGGGATACACAGATACGCAGTATTTT.

This chain links TRBV28 with TRBJ2-7, with 7 bases that match TRBD2. CDR3 length equals 15 residues. CDR1 is MDHEN, CDR2 SYDVKM, per germline. Trimming at V came to 5 bases and at J to 4 bases, leaving 11 bases not matched to a gene. CDR3 protein: CASSPPGGGSYEQYF. The CDR3 DNA sequence: TGTGCCAGCAGTCCACCTGGGGGGGGGTCTTACGAGCAGTACTTC.

In this sample, this clone turned up once. This chain connects TRBV19 to TRBJ2-5; TRBD1 aligns across 7 bases. Trimming removed 3 bases from V and 1 base from J; junction bases left unmatched: 5. The V gene's germline CDR1 is LNHDA and CDR2 SQIVND (reference sequence). The CDR3 has 15 amino acids. The CDR3 DNA reads as TGTGCCAGTAGTATCGACAGGGTGAGCCAAGAGACCCAGTACTTC. The encoded protein is CASSIDRVSQETQYF.

The J gene is TRBJ2-7, the V gene TRBV18; TRBD2 might be the D (6 bases). V lost 2 bases and J 6 bases, leaving 11 bases between the germline ends. The CDR3 covers 13 residues. From germline, CDR1 is KGHSH and CDR2 LQKENI. The CDR3 bases are TGTGCCAGCTCACCAGGAGGGGAGTCCGAGCAGTACTTC. This gives the protein CASSPGGESEQYF.

This CDR3 is CASSLSGLPYEQYF. In DNA form, the CDR3 reads TGTGCCAGCAGTTTGTCAGGGTTGCCCTACGAGCAGTACTTC. This chain joins TRBV28 and TRBJ2-7, with a weak D call TRBD1 (5 bases). This CDR3 is 14 amino acids long. Between the trimmed V and J ends, which lost 3 bases and 2 bases, there was a span of 11 bases. The germline V gene encodes CDR1 MDHEN and CDR2 SYDVKM.

This chain joins TRBV18 and TRBJ2-3, with 12 bases that match TRBD2. The CDR3 has 17 amino acids. Germline V gene lookup returns CDR1 KGHSH and CDR2 LQKENI. V lost 1 base to trimming and J lost 5 bases; unmatched junction nucleotides: 7. CDR3 bases: TGTGCCAGCTCACCACTTCCCCTAGCGGGAGGGTTAGATACGCAGTATTTT. As protein: CASSPLPLAGGLDTQYF.

The chain uses TRBV7-3 and TRBJ2-5; D is unresolved. CDR1 is SGHTA, CDR2 FQGTGA, per germline. The CDR3 consists of 15 residues. The V end lost 0 bases, the J end lost 5 bases, and 13 bases lay between the germline ends. The CDR3 loop reads CASSLTMAPGETQYF. The CDR3 DNA follows: TGTGCCAGCAGCTTAACAATGGCCCCCGGGGAGACCCAGTACTTC.

The chain joins TRBV19 to TRBJ1-1; D perhaps matches TRBD1 (5 bases). Looked up from germline, CDR1 is LNHDA and CDR2 is SQIVND (reference sequence). Between the trimmed V and J ends, which lost 0 bases and 5 bases, there was a span of 10 bases. The CDR3 totals 14 residues. In DNA, the CDR3 is TGTGCCAGTAGTATAGATGGGGCAGGGACTGAAGCTTTCTTT. The encoded protein is CASSIDGAGTEAFF.

This sequence joins TRBV5-6 and TRBJ2-2, with 7 bases matching TRBD1. CDR1 SGHDT and CDR2 YYEEEE come from the germline V gene. CDR3 size: 16 residues. Losses at the gene ends were 0 bases for V and 3 bases for J; bases not matched to a gene: 5. The CDR3 sequence: CASSLGGQVYTGELFF. CDR3 DNA: TGTGCCAGCAGCTTGGGAGGACAGGTTTACACCGGGGAGCTGTTTTTT.

The chain is built from TRBV30 and TRBJ2-5; no reliable D call. The germline gives CDR1 GTSNPN, CDR2 SVGIG (reference sequence). The CDR3 has 13 residues. Trimming took off 2 bases at V and 2 bases at J, with 9 bases between the two ends. As DNA, the CDR3 is TGTGCCTGGAGTCTCCGGGCGCAAGAGACCCAGTACTTC. Translated, it gives CAWSLRAQETQYF.

Concerning this clone: Germline and junction disagree at one end, which may indicate a read error. The V call is TRBV7-2, the J call TRBJ2-7; possibly TRBD2 for D (6 bases). Germline CDR1 and CDR2: SGHTA and FQGNSA. CDR3 length equals 15 residues. The CDR3 nucleotides are TGTGCCAGCAGCCTAGCGCCACGGATGTCCTACGAGCAGTACTTC. Translated: CASSLAPRMSYEQYF.

This clone was detected once. The chain is built from TRBV5-1 and TRBJ2-7; 8 positions agree with TRBD2. CDR1 is SGHRS and CDR2 is YFSETQ in the germline V gene. V gave up 1 base and J gave up 2 bases; unmatched junction bases: 5. This CDR3 has 15 amino acids. In DNA, the CDR3 is TGCGCCAGCAGCTTGACGGGAGGGTTCCCCTACGAGCAGTACTTC. Residues: CASSLTGGFPYEQYF. The variable domain in full, with the rest retrieved from reference TRBV5-1 and TRBJ2-7, is KAGVTQTPRYLIKTRGQQVTLSCSPISGHRSVSWYQQTPGQGLQFLFEYFSETQRNKGNFPGRFSGRQFSNSRSEMNVSTLELGDSALYLCASSLTGGFPYEQYFGPGTRLTVT.